The entry below gives a single TCR beta chain sequence along with its context. Profiling relied on immunoSEQ multiplex PCR, and the TCRdb table lists in-frame clones only, not all of them. The sample has about 300,000 clones; nearly 90% are singletons. The V gene's germline CDR1 is SGHRS and CDR2 YFSETQ. V dropped 0 bases and J dropped 2 bases, with 13 bases sitting between them. The CDR3 contains 16 residues. Participants were aged roughly 18 to 90 years, lived in over 20 US areas, and enrolled virtually. Researchers sorted participants into cohorts using their self-reported clinical history. Cohort 3 donors counted as recovered after two negative PCRs, clearance, or resolved symptoms. The data were obtained in a study of blood T cell repertoires in COVID-19. Across the whole study: Some COVID-19 samples were acute and others convalescent; all came from the United States, Italy and Spain.

Specimen: PBMCs or T cells enriched from blood (not recorded which). The rearrangement joins TRBV5-1 to TRBJ2-3, with D perhaps TRBD2 (6 bases). The receptor was derived from a woman in her twenties or thirties who had recovered from COVID-19. CDR3 residues: CASSLVPRGNTDTQYF. In DNA form, the CDR3 reads TGCGCCAGCAGCTTGGTGCCGCGGGGCAACACAGATACGCAGTATTTT.